What follows describes a single T cell receptor beta chain. Its antigen remains undetermined. No much larger clone exists at a distance of one base, and base qualities are not known. In total, roughly 670 healthy bone marrow donors made up the cohort. Cohort members were all nominally healthy when sampled, although unrecorded immune exposures were likely present. The donor tested CMV seropositive, placing the donor among the approximately 310 seropositive members of the cohort. Every donor gave a peripheral blood sample, and the peripheral blood mononuclear cells from that sample were used for TCR beta sequencing. The Qiagen DNeasy Blood Extraction Kit was used to extract genomic DNA from the blood cell samples. The sample is drawn from a study of cytomegalovirus exposure and HLA in healthy donors (dated by TCRdb to 2015 to 2018). Regarding the research as a whole: In an earlier analysis of 587 of the donors, 276 Gb of sequence data and about 110 million unique TCR beta sequences from about 179 million T cells were reported. An early release that covered about 640 HLA-typed donors contained approximately 290 gigabases of sequencing data and 85 million to 100 million unique TCR sequences. Of the roughly 410 genotyped donors, 75% to 85% were placed in the genetic ancestry cluster associated with self-reported Caucasian donors. The study was designed to test whether signatures of past pathogen exposure could be identified by cataloging public T cell receptors. Using immunosequencing, the study profiled T cell repertoires from 640 or so subjects and related those repertoires to cytomegalovirus serostatus. In addition to the first cohort of 666 subjects, a separate validation cohort of under 150 different subjects was used. To predict cytomegalovirus infection status, the study combined high-throughput TCR immunosequencing, statistical association of individual TCRs with disease status, and machine learning. A later analysis re-analyzed previously published TCR beta repertoires from 666 donors and added high-resolution HLA genotyping to study TCR occurrence patterns. Rather than drawing on any new phenotypic data, the later analysis identified candidate immune exposures from TCR beta sequences and the way those sequences occurred across donors. In an earlier analysis of 587 of the donors, high-throughput TCR beta sequencing was used to judge whether each TCR beta V gene segment behaved as functional or pseudogenic. Donor age, sex, ethnicity and CMV serostatus were compiled together with the repertoire data. Genome-wide SNP genotypes for about three fifths of the 666 donors were used in a later genetic analysis, which treated that subset as a discovery cohort. All discovery cohort repertoires had been generated using a single sequencing platform. Class I and class II HLA loci were covered by the typing at four-digit resolution. Typing coverage varied by locus: roughly 620-640 donors for A, B, C, DRB1 and DQB1; more than 500 for DQA1; some 610 for DPA1; some 470 for DPB1. Because of strong linkage in the cohort, four to six DR-DQ haplotypes were treated as single units for association and clustering. Across 398 genotyped donors of the cohort, an average of roughly 230,000 unique TCR beta nucleotide sequences per donor were sequenced, and 15% to 20% of those sequences were non-productive.

The method was the immunoSEQ multiplex PCR assay. The multiplex PCR relied on a mix of 60 forward primers for TCR Vbeta segments and 13 reverse primers for TCR Jbeta segments. The CDR3 region of rearranged TCR beta genes was amplified from genomic DNA with a multiplex PCR assay. Amplified TCR beta libraries were sequenced as 87-base-pair reads on the Illumina HiSeq System. The authors' pipeline ran thus. A later analysis tallied about 77 million unique TCR beta chains across the 600 to 700 repertoires, and some 10 million of those chains were shared by two or more donors. A nearest-neighbor algorithm error-corrected the raw reads and collapsed the reads into unique sequences, merging closely related sequences to remove PCR and sequencing errors. CDR3 sequences were aligned to IMGT reference sequences to assign V, D and J gene segments. For a sequence to be retained, at least a six-nucleotide match to both a V gene segment and a J gene segment was required. A rearrangement was called productive if the CDR3 had no stop codons and remained in frame with V and J, and every other rearrangement was called non-productive. CDR3 was defined by IMGT convention, running from the second conserved V-encoded cysteine to the conserved J-encoded phenylalanine. In an earlier analysis of just under 600 of the donors, sequences lacking an unambiguous match to a single V gene segment were excluded. An earlier analysis of several hundred of the donors called V segments functional above 56.7% productive rearrangements and segregating when the between-donor standard deviation exceeded 5%. A statistical classification framework was developed to diagnose cytomegalovirus status using the catalog of TCR beta chain sequences. A later analysis assigned V and J genes by comparing TCR nucleotide sequences with IMGT/GENE-DB human TR gene sequences. The TCRdist pipeline was used in a later analysis to assign CDR3 sequences and most-parsimonious VDJ recombination scenarios. In a later analysis, every TCR beta chain was defined by the combination of its CDR3 amino acid sequence and its V-gene family, and reads without a unique V-gene family were dropped. To address suspected cross-contamination and a sequencing artifact, a later analysis removed around 600 highly shared, low-generation-probability nucleotide sequences. A later analysis calculated a clonal expansion index for each public chain from normalized within-repertoire ranks of inferred template counts. A later analysis computed generation probabilities with a VDJ recombination model fitted to out-of-frame rearrangements, and checked the results against IGoR. In a later analysis, TCR-TCR, TCR-HLA and TCR-CMV co-occurrence was scored with hypergeometric tests, and a repertoire-size bias correction was applied to TCR pairs. To estimate false discovery rates, a later analysis permuted the HLA or CMV assignments 20 times. In a later analysis, co-occurring TCRs were grouped using DBSCAN, and TCRdist sequence similarity was added for clustering within HLA-allele-positive subsets. Co-occurrence clustering excluded repertoires with fewer than 30,000 or more than 120,000 public chains, plus five with anomalous nucleotide sharing. Entries here come from immuneACCESS through TCRdb and include only in-frame sequences with V and J called. Some clones fail to appear in such tables; in the studies checked, an unresolved V gene covers under half of the shortfall, and the cause of the remainder is unknown. That table gives V, J and clone size, and the DNA gave D and trimming. The sample contains roughly 63,000 clones, roughly 70% of them found a single time. Around a quarter of the sample comes from the top ten.

Unmatched junction bases come to 5, with V trimmed by 6 bases and J by 0 bases. The CDR3 starts with the cysteine, ends with the phenylalanine, and has 14 residues. Here the CDR3 DNA is all that survives: 42 bases in frame from base 1. CDR1 and CDR2 are read off the germline V gene as MNHEY and SVGAGI. Beyond this particular receptor, the publication reports: Because HLA typing was unavailable for some donors at each locus, only the typed subset was used in association tests. Immune exposure information for the cohort was limited to CMV serostatus. When HLA alleles, especially DR and DQ, strongly co-occurred, attributing TCR associations to individual alleles was difficult. The study gave a list of under 200 TCR beta chains associated with cytomegalovirus. According to the authors, the approach could potentially be generalized to other disease states and immunological phenotypes. According to a later analysis, most CMV-associated TCR beta chains appeared to be HLA-restricted, and the HLA associations seemed to be driven largely by CMV exposure. A later analysis reported that several top co-occurrence clusters appeared linked to parvovirus B19, influenza, CMV and Epstein-Barr virus. The cohort was sequenced for TCR beta chains only, and without alpha or paired-chain data the features that could be detected were limited. An earlier analysis of 450 to 750 of the donors showed that most TCR beta V segments appeared in productive rearrangements either about 90% or about 30% of the time, which broadly matched IMGT annotations. In a later genetic analysis, a missense DCLRE1C variant was associated with V-gene and J-gene trimming of TCR beta chains, and the association was replicated in an independent cohort. A later analysis associated 15,000 or so TCR beta sequences with specific HLA alleles at a false discovery rate of 0.05. Approximately 18 rarely observed V segments, including chromosome 9 orphons, were excluded from the earlier analysis of several hundred of the donors because counts were too low. Compared with equally common non-associated chains, HLA-associated TCR beta chains in a later analysis were more clonally expanded and had lower generation probabilities. While some public TCRs were present in many individuals, most TCR sequences turned up only very rarely across donors. Linkage disequilibrium might explain the correlated functional status among segregating V segments, but an unknown experimental factor could not be excluded. A further reported finding was that TCR beta sequences accurately predicted the HLA-A and HLA-B alleles for most subjects in the first cohort. A cluster of highly shared sequence variants was judged likely to be a technical artifact of the sequencing pipeline. Some IMGT-functional V segments, including TRBV6-2 and TRBV6-3, could not be told apart with the 87-base-pair reads, so those segments were excluded. The classifier was reported to diagnose cytomegalovirus status with high specificity and sensitivity in both the original and validation cohorts. In vitro tests confirmed that three of the cytomegalovirus-associated TCR beta chains recognize cytomegalovirus antigens. A later analysis found that TCR association rates varied across HLA loci, with DRB1 alleles showing the most associated TCRs and HLA-C alleles the fewest. In a later genetic analysis, fewer N-insertions in productive TCRs were reported among donors in an Asian-associated ancestry cluster than the 666-donor mean. Sequencing depth was assumed to be roughly uniform across donors in the presence/absence analyses, though that assumption may not hold.

The chain employs TRBV6-5 and TRBJ2-7, with 7 middle bases fitting TRBD1. Sequenced input: PBMCs. The receptor was isolated from a man aged 45-65 years in good health and CMV-seropositive. The CDR3 region: CASRPTGDSYEQYF. At the DNA level, the sequence is TGTGCCAGCAGACCAACAGGGGACTCCTACGAGCAGTACTTC.